This T cell receptor (beta chain) was found in a study of cytomegalovirus exposure and HLA in healthy donors. There are a few counts of this clone. The PCR ran on 60 Vbeta and 13 Jbeta primers. Data came from immunoSEQ multiplex PCR; TCRdb stores just in-frame clones and leaves some out. The sample holds 140,000 or so clones, 65% to 90% seen once. V lost 6 bases and J lost 2; bases outside the gene matches: 8. Germline loops: CDR1 ENHRY, CDR2 SYGVKD. CDR3 length: 15 amino acids. The TCR sequence derives from a woman aged 30 to 39 in good health and CMV-seronegative. The sample was PBMCs. The chain is built from TRBV10-3 and TRBJ1-1; 8 bases are a match to TRBD1. CDR3 nucleotide sequence: TGTGCCATCAGAAACACAGGGGGAGTAAACACTGAAGCTTTCTTT. Its translation is CAIRNTGGVNTEAFF.